These 5 T cell receptor beta chains came from one sample sequenced in a study of CD8 T cells in Susac syndrome (dated by TCRdb to the late 2010s). Library prep was done by the immunoSEQ multiplex PCR assay. RNA was extracted using the RNeasy kit, and roughly 0.45 to 1 microgram was reverse transcribed with random hexamers. TCRdb itself trimmed the public reads at Q25 with fastp, ran MiXCR and retained productive beta chains. Rows are combined by CDR3 protein, so each entry shows the most common genes and DNA. The table for this sample lists a few hundred thousand distinct CDR3 sequences; around nine tenths of them were counted only once. Jointly, the top ten make up around 0.15% of the sample. Sequenced: CD8+ T cells from PBMCs. These receptors were obtained from a human donor with multiple sclerosis.

This chain links TRBV5-4 with TRBJ2-2, with D maybe TRBD2 (6 bases). CDR1 and CDR2 (germline): SGHNT, YYREEE (reference sequence). There are 15 residues in the CDR3. Trimming pared 0 bases from V and 8 bases from J, leaving 14 bases between. The CDR3 DNA reads TGTGCCAGCAGCTTGGCTGGAGGGGAAGGGGGGGAGCTGTTTTTT. Translation gives CASSLAGGEGGELFF.

DNA of the CDR3: TGTGCTCACGGGTGGGACTATTCCTACGAGCAGTACTTC. It is translated as CAHGWDYSYEQYF. The chain joins TRBV10-3 to TRBJ2-7; TRBD2 aligns across 7 bases. Germline CDR1 and CDR2: ENHRY and SYGVKD. This CDR3 has 13 residues.

The chain uses TRBV7-8 and TRBJ1-5, with a possible D match to TRBD1 (6 bases). Germline CDR1 and CDR2: SGHVS and FQNEAQ. The CDR3 totals 15 residues. Trimming removed 5 bases at V and 4 bases at J, with 15 bases between. The CDR3 loop reads CASSAEDRLNQPQHF. The CDR3 DNA reads TGTGCCAGCAGCGCCGAGGACAGACTTAATCAGCCCCAGCATTTT.

This sequence joins TRBV6-6 and TRBJ2-1; unclear D gene. The CDR3 has 13 residues. V dropped 7 bases and J dropped 8 bases, with 15 bases sitting between them. Germline V CDR1 and CDR2: MNHNY, SVGAGI (reference sequence). Written as DNA, the CDR3 is TGTGCCAGCACCCACCCTCCGCCGGATGAGCAGTTCTTC. This translates into CASTHPPPDEQFF.

V gene TRBV7-9 combines with J gene TRBJ1-1; a weak D match, TRBD1 (5 bases). This CDR3 is 14 amino acids long. CDR1 and CDR2 from the germline V gene are SEHNR and FQNEAQ (reference sequence). The germline V and J ends were trimmed by 1 base and 4 bases, with 10 bases remaining between them. The CDR3: CASSLEGPSTEAFF. The DNA for the CDR3 is TGTGCCAGCAGCTTAGAGGGGCCGAGCACTGAAGCTTTCTTT.